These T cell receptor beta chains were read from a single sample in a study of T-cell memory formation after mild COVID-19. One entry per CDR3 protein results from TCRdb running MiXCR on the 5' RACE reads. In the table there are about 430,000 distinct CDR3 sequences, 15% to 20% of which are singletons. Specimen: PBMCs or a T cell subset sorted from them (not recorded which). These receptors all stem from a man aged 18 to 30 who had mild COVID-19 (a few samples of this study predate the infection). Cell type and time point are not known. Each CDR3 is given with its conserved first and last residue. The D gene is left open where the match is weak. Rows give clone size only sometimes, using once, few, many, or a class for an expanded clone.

CDR3: CSVEEPGTLGYNEQFF; DNA: TGCAGCGTTGAAGAGCCAGGGACCCTCGGCTACAATGAGCAGTTCTTC; V: TRBV29-1; J: TRBJ2-1; D: .; size: few
CDR3: CSVEWGVTEAFF; DNA: TGCAGCGTTGAATGGGGCGTCACTGAAGCTTTCTTT; V: TRBV29-1; J: TRBJ1-1; D: .; size: .
CDR3: CASSPSWGSGYTF; DNA: TGTGCCAGCAGCCCATCGTGGGGGTCGGGCTACACCTTC; V: TRBV12-3/TRBV12-4; J: TRBJ1-2; D: .; size: few
CDR3: CASSQGEMVEKLFF; DNA: TGCGCCAGCAGCCAGGGGGAAATGGTTGAAAAACTGTTTTTT; V: TRBV4-1; J: TRBJ1-4; D: .; size: .
CDR3: CASSPSTGEAFF; DNA: TGTGCCAGCAGCCCCTCGACAGGCGAAGCTTTCTTT; V: TRBV7-9; J: TRBJ1-1; D: .; size: .
CDR3: CASSSLPAGGGQPQHF; DNA: TGTGCCAGCAGCTCCCTACCGGCGGGCGGCGGTCAGCCCCAGCATTTT; V: TRBV7-2; J: TRBJ1-5; D: .; size: .
CDR3: CASSLGGGQGATDTQYF; DNA: TGTGCCAGCAGCTTAGGGGGTGGACAGGGGGCCACAGATACGCAGTATTTT; V: TRBV11-2; J: TRBJ2-3; D: TRBD1; size: many
CDR3: CACRDRGYNEQFF; DNA: TGTGCCTGCCGGGACAGGGGATACAATGAGCAGTTCTTC; V: TRBV2; J: TRBJ2-1; D: TRBD1; size: .
CDR3: CASSRGPTSGNTIYF; DNA: TGTGCCAGCAGCCGCGGACCGACCTCTGGAAACACCATATATTTT; V: TRBV7-2; J: TRBJ1-3; D: .; size: few
CDR3: CAWSVEGQGMDEQYF; DNA: TGTGCCTGGAGTGTTGAGGGACAGGGGATGGACGAGCAGTACTTC; V: TRBV30; J: TRBJ2-7; D: TRBD1; size: .